This is a list of T cell receptor beta chains from one sample in a study of CD8+CD57+ T cells in acquired aplastic anemia. TCRdb reprocessed the reads via MiXCR and lists one record per CDR3 protein. The table includes about 120,000 distinct CDR3 sequences, under 65% detected once. Material for sequencing was sorted CD4+, CD8+, or CD8+CD57+ T cells (not recorded which) from PBMCs. Receptors originate from a human donor with aplastic anemia. Both conserved end residues are part of each CDR3. Fields, in order: clone size, V gene, J gene, D gene, CDR3 protein, CDR3 DNA. D genes are given only for firm matches. Rows give clone size only sometimes, using once, few, many, or a class for an expanded clone.

>-|TRBV10-3|TRBJ2-7|TRBD1
CAISESGTDEQYF
TGTGCCATCAGTGAGTCAGGGACAGACGAGCAGTACTTC
>-|TRBV11-1|TRBJ1-5|TRBD1
CASSSDRDRGNQPQHF
TGTGCCAGCAGCTCCGACCGGGACAGGGGCAATCAGCCCCAGCATTTT
>many|TRBV2|TRBJ1-2|-
CAALEGNYGYTF
TGTGCTGCCCTTGAGGGGAACTATGGCTACACCTTC
>-|TRBV6-1|TRBJ2-1|TRBD1
CASSLDRGAYNEQFF
TGTGCCAGCAGTCTGGACAGGGGCGCTTACAATGAGCAGTTCTTC
>few|TRBV20-1|TRBJ1-1|-
CSARPTLGRGDTEAFF
TGCAGTGCTAGACCGACACTCGGGCGAGGGGACACTGAAGCTTTCTTT
>many|TRBV7-6|TRBJ1-1|TRBD1
CASSLTIKPGQVNTEAFF
TGTGCCAGCAGCTTAACGATCAAACCGGGACAGGTGAACACTGAAGCTTTCTTT
>few|TRBV19|TRBJ2-7|TRBD2
CASSSRTSAYYEQYF
TGTGCCAGTAGTAGTCGGACTAGCGCGTACTACGAGCAGTACTTC
>-|TRBV6-2/TRBV6-3|TRBJ2-7|-
CASSYSRWGASNEQYF
TGTGCCAGCAGTTACTCGAGGTGGGGAGCCTCCAACGAGCAGTACTTC
>-|TRBV5-1|TRBJ2-1|-
CASSLGQYERASSYNEQFF
TGCGCCAGCAGCTTGGGTCAATATGAGCGGGCGAGCTCCTACAATGAGCAGTTCTTC
>-|TRBV24-1|TRBJ1-6|-
CATSDPHRGPTGTNSPLHF
TGTGCCACCAGTGACCCCCATCGAGGTCCGACAGGAACCAATTCACCCCTCCACTTT
>-|TRBV19|TRBJ1-3|-
CATRPSRSGNTIYF
TGTGCCACAAGGCCCTCGCGCTCTGGAAACACCATATATTTT
>-|TRBV11-2|TRBJ2-3|TRBD2
CASSTLAGVSADTQYF
TGTGCCAGCAGCACCCTAGCGGGAGTTTCAGCGGATACGCAGTATTTT
>many|TRBV2|TRBJ2-5|-
CASPLRSDQETQYF
TGTGCCAGCCCCCTACGGTCGGACCAAGAGACCCAGTACTTC
>few|TRBV10-1|TRBJ2-7|TRBD2
CASSRAISGRTNEQYF
TGCGCCAGCAGTCGCGCAATTAGCGGGAGAACTAACGAGCAGTACTTC
>few|TRBV7-6|TRBJ2-5|TRBD2
CASSLAASGGDPLETQYF
TGTGCCAGCAGCTTAGCGGCTAGCGGGGGGGATCCCCTGGAGACCCAGTACTTC
>many|TRBV19|TRBJ2-5|TRBD1
CASSTGRQGAGETQYF
TGTGCCAGTAGCACCGGACGACAGGGGGCAGGAGAGACCCAGTACTTC
>once|TRBV25-1|TRBJ2-5|TRBD1
CASSVEGGGQGSQYF
TGTGCCAGCAGTGTAGAGGGTGGGGGACAGGGCTCGCAGTACTTC
>-|TRBV10-3|TRBJ2-1|-
CAIGGNEQFF
TGTGCCATCGGCGGCAATGAGCAGTTCTTC
>-|TRBV10-3|TRBJ2-7|-
CAIRPGLQGEQYF
TGTGCCATCAGGCCGGGACTTCAGGGGGAGCAGTACTTC
>-|TRBV15|TRBJ1-5|TRBD1
CATSSGQGPNQPQHF
TGTGCCACCAGCAGTGGACAGGGCCCAAATCAGCCCCAGCATTTT
>few|TRBV19|TRBJ2-3|-
CASTSSFSTDTQYF
TGTGCCAGTACTAGTAGTTTTAGCACAGATACGCAGTATTTT
>-|TRBV7-2|TRBJ2-5|-
CASSLSGGWGTQYF
TGTGCCAGCAGCTTATCTGGGGGGTGGGGGACCCAGTACTTC
>-|TRBV14|TRBJ2-3|-
CASSPRGDTQYF
TGTGCCAGCAGCCCCCGGGGGGATACGCAGTATTTT
>-|TRBV15|TRBJ1-5|TRBD1
CATSREGTGGNQPQHF
TGTGCCACCAGCAGAGAAGGGACAGGGGGAAATCAGCCCCAGCATTTT
>few|TRBV27|TRBJ1-1|-
CASTLGTEAFF
TGTGCCAGCACTTTGGGCACTGAAGCTTTCTTT
>once|TRBV24-1|TRBJ1-1|-
CATVAEPPTNTEAFF
TGTGCCACCGTGGCCGAGCCACCTACGAACACTGAAGCTTTCTTT
>many|TRBV9|TRBJ2-4|-
CASSVAEGVGKNIQYF
TGTGCCAGCAGCGTAGCCGAGGGGGTAGGCAAAAACATTCAGTACTTC
>many|TRBV7-9|TRBJ1-1|TRBD1
CASSATGGTEAFF
TGTGCCAGCAGCGCCACAGGGGGCACTGAAGCTTTCTTT
>many|TRBV12-3/TRBV12-4|TRBJ1-1|-
CASSPQVFTEAFF
TGTGCCAGCAGTCCACAGGTCTTCACTGAAGCTTTCTTT
>many|TRBV19|TRBJ2-1|-
CASSSGVIYNEQFF
TGTGCCAGTAGTTCAGGGGTAATCTACAATGAGCAGTTCTTC
>few|TRBV10-3|TRBJ2-1|TRBD2
CATRDSAGDEQFF
TGTGCCACCAGGGACTCGGCGGGAGATGAGCAGTTCTTC